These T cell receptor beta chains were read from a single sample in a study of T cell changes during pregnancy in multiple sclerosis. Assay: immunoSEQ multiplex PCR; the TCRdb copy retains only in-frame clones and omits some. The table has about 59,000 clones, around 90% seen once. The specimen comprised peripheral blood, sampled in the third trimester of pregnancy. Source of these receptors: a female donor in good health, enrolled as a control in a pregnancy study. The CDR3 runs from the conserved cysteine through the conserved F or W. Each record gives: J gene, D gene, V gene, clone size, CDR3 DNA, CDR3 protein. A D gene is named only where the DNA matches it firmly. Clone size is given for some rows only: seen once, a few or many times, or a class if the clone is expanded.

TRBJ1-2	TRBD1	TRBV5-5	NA	TGTGCCAGCAGCTTGGCCTCACAGGGGGGGTATGGCTACACCTTC	CASSLASQGGYGYTF
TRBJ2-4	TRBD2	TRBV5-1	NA	TGCGCCAGCAGCTTGACTAGCGTTAAAAACATTCAGTACTTC	CASSLTSVKNIQYF
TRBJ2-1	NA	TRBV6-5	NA	TGTGCCAGCTGTTCGGGGGGCGGTGAGCAGTTCTTC	CASCSGGGEQFF
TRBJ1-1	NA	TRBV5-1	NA	TGCGCCAGCAGCTTGAACCCAGAATTTTACGAAGCTTTCTTT	CASSLNPEFYEAFF
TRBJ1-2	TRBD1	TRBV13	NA	TGTGCCAGCAGCACAGGGGGAAGGGGCTACACCTTC	CASSTGGRGYTF
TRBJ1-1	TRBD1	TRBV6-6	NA	TGTGCCAGCATTGGACAGGGGGCAACTGAAGCTTTCTTT	CASIGQGATEAFF
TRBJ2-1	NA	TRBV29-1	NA	TGCAGCGCCGGCCGTAGGACTACCCCCTACAATGAGCAGTTCTTC	CSAGRRTTPYNEQFF
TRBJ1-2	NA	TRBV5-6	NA	TGTGCCAGCAGCTGGGGGGGGCAAAACTATGGCTACACCTTC	CASSWGGQNYGYTF
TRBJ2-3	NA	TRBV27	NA	TGTGCCAGCAGTTTCGGACAGATCACAGATACGCAGTATTTT	CASSFGQITDTQYF
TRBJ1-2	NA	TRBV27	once	TGTGCCAGCAGTTTACTCGGCAGGGCTGAGGGCTACACCTTC	CASSLLGRAEGYTF
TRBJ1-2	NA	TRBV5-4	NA	TGTGCCAGCAGCTTGGGGCCAGGTGCTAACTATGGCTACACCTTC	CASSLGPGANYGYTF
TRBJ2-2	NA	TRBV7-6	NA	TGTGCCAGCAGCTCTTTACTACCCGGGGGCGGGGAGCTGTTTTTT	CASSSLLPGGGELFF
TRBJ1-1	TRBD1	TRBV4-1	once	TGCGCCAGCAGCCAAGTACTAGGGACAGGGATTTGGAACACTGAAGCTTTCTTT	CASSQVLGTGIWNTEAFF
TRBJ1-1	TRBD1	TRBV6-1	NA	TGTGCCAGCAGTGAAATACTAGTGCGGGACAGGAACACTGAAGCTTTCTTT	CASSEILVRDRNTEAFF
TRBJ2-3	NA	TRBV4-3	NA	TGCGCCAGCAGCCAAGATAGGAGCGGCGGTCTAGAGTTAGTATTT	CASSQDRSGGLELVF
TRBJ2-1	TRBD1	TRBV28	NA	TGTGCCAGCAGTTTACTCAGGGGGCATGTCTACAATGAGCAGTTCTTC	CASSLLRGHVYNEQFF